This paragraph reports one T cell receptor beta chain. The CDR3 spans 14 residues. V lost 3 bases, J lost 3 bases, and 12 bases lay in between. After constant-region reverse-primer amplification, full-length variable regions underwent semi-nested PCR with Nested Universal Primer A. TCRdb recomputed calls from the 5' RACE reads with MiXCR, one row per CDR3 protein. Among 45,000 to 70,000 distinct CDR3 sequences listed, around 26% were seen once. This clonotype was sampled from a female donor with breast cancer. Sample: tumor-infiltrating memory CD4+ T cells sorted from the breast tumor. Noted subset: memory CD4+ T cells, CD4+CD45RO+CD25-. This chain connects TRBV12-3 or TRBV12-4 to TRBJ2-7; D call uncertain. The CDR3 protein is CASSFFESHYEQYF. DNA for the CDR3: TGTGCCAGCAGTTTCTTTGAGAGCCACTACGAGCAGTACTTC.